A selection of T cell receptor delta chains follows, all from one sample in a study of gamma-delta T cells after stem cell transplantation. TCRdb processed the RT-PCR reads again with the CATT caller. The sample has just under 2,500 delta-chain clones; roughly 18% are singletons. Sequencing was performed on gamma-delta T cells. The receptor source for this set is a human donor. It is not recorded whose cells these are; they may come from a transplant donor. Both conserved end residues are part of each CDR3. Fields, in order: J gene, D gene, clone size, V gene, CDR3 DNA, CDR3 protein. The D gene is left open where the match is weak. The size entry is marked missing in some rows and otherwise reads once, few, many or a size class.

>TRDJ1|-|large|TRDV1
TGTGCTCTTGGGGAACCGAATTCGTATGGATTCCTACAAACGGGGATGAGGGGCCGGCCACATAAACTCATCTTT
CALGEPNSYGFLQTGMRGRPHKLIF
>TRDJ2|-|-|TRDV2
TGTGCCTGTGACGCGTTAGCCCAGGGACAACTCTTCTTT
CACDALAQGQLFF
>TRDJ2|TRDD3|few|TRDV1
TGTGCTCTTCGATTCTTCCCCCCTGTACTGGGGGTACGGACAGCACAACTCTTCTTT
CALRFFPPVLGVRTAQLFF
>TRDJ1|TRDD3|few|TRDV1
TGTGCTCTTGGGTTTGAAAGGGGATTAATCGAACCGTACTGGGGGATACGCCCGTACACCGATAAACTCATCTTT
CALGFERGLIEPYWGIRPYTDKLIF
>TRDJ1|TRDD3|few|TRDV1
TGTGCTCTTGGGGAACTAACCCCGTTGGATCCCCTGGGGGATACGGTGGGACTCATCTTT
CALGELTPLDPLGDTVGLIF
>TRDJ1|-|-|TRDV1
TGTGCTCTTGGGCCCTCCCCATTGCCTTCCCCCGGCTGTTACACCGATAAACTCATCTTT
CALGPSPLPSPGCYTDKLIF
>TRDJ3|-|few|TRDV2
TGTGCCTGTGACGCCTGGGTGATCCCGCCCCTTTACACCCTACAGATGTTTTTC
CACDAWVIPPLYTLQMFF
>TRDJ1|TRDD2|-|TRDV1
TGTGCTCTTGGGTCCACCTCCTTCCTCGGGGGTTCTAGGTATAAACTCATCTTT
CALGSTSFLGGSRYKLIF
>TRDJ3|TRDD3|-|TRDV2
TGCGCCTGTGACACCCTCGGGGATAAAAACCGGGACACCCGACAGATGTTTTTC
CACDTLGDKNRDTRQMFF
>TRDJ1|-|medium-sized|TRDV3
TGTGCCTTGATTACTCGTCACACCGATAAACTCATCTTT
CALITRHTDKLIF
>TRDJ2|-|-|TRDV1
TGTGCTCTTGGGGAAGGAGTTTCGGCCTTCCCTCTCGGATACTGGCGTGGTTATAATATACAAATCACCGCTTTGACAGCACAACTCTTCTTT
CALGEGVSAFPLGYWRGYNIQITALTAQLFF